Given below is one TCR beta chain in context. Its cognate antigen is unknown. With 60 Vbeta and 13 Jbeta primers, the PCR was carried out. Sequenced by immunoSEQ multiplex PCR; TCRdb stores in-frame clones only, minus some. The table has 100,000 to 150,000 clones, 75% to 90% seen once; the top ten hold approximately 6%. The data are from a study of cytomegalovirus exposure and HLA in healthy donors. Study results and caveats: The study designated 150 or so TCR beta chains cytomegalovirus-associated.

Donors consisted of healthy bone marrow donors. This sequence originates from a middle-aged woman in good health and CMV-seropositive. Sequencing input: PBMCs.

DNA for the CDR3: TGCAGCGTTGATAACTCTTGGGACAAGTCCTACGAGCAGTACTTC. As protein: CSVDNSWDKSYEQYF. The rearrangement joins TRBV29-1 to TRBJ2-7; tentatively, D is TRBD1 (6 bases). Trimming removed 3 bases at V and 1 base at J, with 16 bases between. Germline values: CDR1 SQVTM, CDR2 ANQGSEA. CDR3 length: 15 amino acids.